This TCR beta chain originates from a study of technical replicates of blood from several donors. Profiling relied on immunoSEQ multiplex PCR, and the TCRdb table lists in-frame clones only, not all of them. The table shows approximately 99,000 clones, with roughly 96% occurring only once. The CDR3 runs to 12 residues. The germline V gene has CDR1 GTSNPN and CDR2 SVGIG (reference sequence). V lost 6 bases and J lost 3, with 8 bases in between. Sequenced: T cells isolated from PBMCs. The V call is TRBV30, the J call TRBJ2-2; unclear D gene. The source is a human donor in good health. In DNA, the CDR3 is TGTGCCTGCTCCCGGTACACCGGGGAGCTGTTTTTT. This encodes CACSRYTGELFF.